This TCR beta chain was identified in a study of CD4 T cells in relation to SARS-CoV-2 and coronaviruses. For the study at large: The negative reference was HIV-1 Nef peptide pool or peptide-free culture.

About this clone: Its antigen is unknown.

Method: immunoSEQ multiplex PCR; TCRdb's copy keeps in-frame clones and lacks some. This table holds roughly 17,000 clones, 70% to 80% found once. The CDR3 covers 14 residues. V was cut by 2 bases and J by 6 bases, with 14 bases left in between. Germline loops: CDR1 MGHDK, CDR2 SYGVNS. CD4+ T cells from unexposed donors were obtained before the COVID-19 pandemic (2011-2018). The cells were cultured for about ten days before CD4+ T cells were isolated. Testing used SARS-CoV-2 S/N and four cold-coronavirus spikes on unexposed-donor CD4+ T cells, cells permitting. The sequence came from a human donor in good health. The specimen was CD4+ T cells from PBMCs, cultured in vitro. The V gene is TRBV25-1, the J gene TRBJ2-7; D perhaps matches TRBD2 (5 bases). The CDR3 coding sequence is TGTGCCAGCAGTGAAGAAAGCGGAGGTCGCGAGCAGTACTTC. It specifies CASSEESGGREQYF.